This entry describes one T cell receptor beta chain. The target antigen is unknown. TCRdb reprocessed the reads via MiXCR and lists one record per CDR3 protein. This repertoire shows 750,000 to 900,000 distinct CDR3 sequences, almost 30% found once; its top ten account for around 12%. The source of the sample is a study of T cell repertoires in cytomegalovirus infection. Study summary: HLA-B-restricted CMV epitopes that are well studied, plus recently identified HLA-C-restricted ones, were used by the study. Indicated by public TCR beta signatures were CMV infection and matching HLA type. Study-wide results and caveats: People with CMV and the relevant HLA were identified by cumulative public TCR beta family frequency. What dominated the ex vivo response were HLA-C-restricted CMV-specific TCR beta clonotypes.

CDR3 length equals 14 residues. Losses at the gene ends were 4 bases for V and 5 bases for J; bases not matched to a gene: 6. This sequence joins TRBV12-3 or TRBV12-4 and TRBJ2-5, with TRBD1 identical over 8 bases. This TCR derives from a human donor in good health (CMV status not recorded). Some clones in this sample may be carry-over from other donors' samples. The sequences come from cultured CD8+ T cells from PBMCs, collected from culture after CMV antigen stimulation. Here the CDR3 reads CASSWTGRTETQYF. The CDR3 bases are TGTGCCAGCAGTTGGACAGGGAGGACGGAGACCCAGTACTTC.